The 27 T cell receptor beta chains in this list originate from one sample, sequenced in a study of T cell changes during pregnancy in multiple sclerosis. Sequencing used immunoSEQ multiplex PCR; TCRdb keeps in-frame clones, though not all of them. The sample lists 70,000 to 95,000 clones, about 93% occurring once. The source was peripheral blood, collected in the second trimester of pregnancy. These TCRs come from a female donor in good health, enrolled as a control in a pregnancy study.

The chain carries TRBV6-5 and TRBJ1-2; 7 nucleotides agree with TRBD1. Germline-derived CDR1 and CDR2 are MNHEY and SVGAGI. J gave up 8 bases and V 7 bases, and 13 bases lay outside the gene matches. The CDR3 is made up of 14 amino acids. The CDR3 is CASKDSDRRLGYTF. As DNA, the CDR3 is TGTGCCAGCAAAGATTCGGACAGGCGACTGGGCTACACCTTC.

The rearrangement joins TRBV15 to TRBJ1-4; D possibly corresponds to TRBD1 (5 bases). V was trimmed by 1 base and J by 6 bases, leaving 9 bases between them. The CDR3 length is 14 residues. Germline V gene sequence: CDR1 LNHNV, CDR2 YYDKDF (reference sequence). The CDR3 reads CATSRGGVDEKLFF. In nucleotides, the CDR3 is TGTGCCACCAGCAGAGGGGGGGTAGATGAAAAACTGTTTTTT. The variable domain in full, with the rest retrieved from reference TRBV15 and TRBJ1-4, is DAMVIQNPRYQVTQFGKPVTLSCSQTLNHNVMYWYQQKSSQAPKLLFHYYDKDFNNEADTPDNFQSRRPNTSFCFLDIRSPGLGDTAMYLCATSRGGVDEKLFFGSGTQLSVL.

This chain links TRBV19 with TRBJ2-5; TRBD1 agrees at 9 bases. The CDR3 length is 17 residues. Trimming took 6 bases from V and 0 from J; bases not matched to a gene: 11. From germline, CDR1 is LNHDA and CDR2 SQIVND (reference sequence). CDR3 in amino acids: CASRYTGTGRYQETQYF. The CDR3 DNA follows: TGTGCCAGTAGATACACCGGGACAGGGAGGTACCAAGAGACCCAGTACTTC.

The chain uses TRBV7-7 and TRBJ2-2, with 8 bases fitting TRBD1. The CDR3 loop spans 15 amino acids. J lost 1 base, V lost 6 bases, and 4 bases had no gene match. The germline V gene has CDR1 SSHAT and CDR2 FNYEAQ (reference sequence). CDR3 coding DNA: TGTGCCAGCAGACCAGGGACAGGGAACACCGGGGAGCTGTTTTTT. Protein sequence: CASRPGTGNTGELFF.

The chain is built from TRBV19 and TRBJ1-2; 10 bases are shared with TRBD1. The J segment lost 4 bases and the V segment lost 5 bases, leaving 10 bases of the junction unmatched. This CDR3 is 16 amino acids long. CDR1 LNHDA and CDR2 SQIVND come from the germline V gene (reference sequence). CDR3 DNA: TGTGCCAGTAGTTATGACAGGGGGCATGTTGGCTATGGCTACACCTTC. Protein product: CASSYDRGHVGYGYTF.

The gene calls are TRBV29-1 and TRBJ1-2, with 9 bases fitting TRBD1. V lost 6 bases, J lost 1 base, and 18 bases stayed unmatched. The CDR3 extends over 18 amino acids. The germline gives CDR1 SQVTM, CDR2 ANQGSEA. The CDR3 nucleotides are TGCAGCGTGAAAATCCGGGACAGGGCCCAGGCCAATAACTATGGCTACACCTTC. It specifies CSVKIRDRAQANNYGYTF.

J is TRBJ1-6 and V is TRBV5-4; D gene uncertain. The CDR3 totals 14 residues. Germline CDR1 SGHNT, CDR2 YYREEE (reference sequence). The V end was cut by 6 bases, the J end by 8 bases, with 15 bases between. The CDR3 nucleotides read TGTGCCAGCACCTGGTCCGGCCGGGATTCACCCCTCCACTTT. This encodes CASTWSGRDSPLHF. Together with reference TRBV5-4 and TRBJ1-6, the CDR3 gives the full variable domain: ETGVTQSPTHLIKTRGQQVTLRCSSQSGHNTVSWYQQALGQGPQFIFQYYREEENGRGNFPPRFSGLQFPNYSSELNVNALELDDSALYLCASTWSGRDSPLHFGNGTRLTVT.

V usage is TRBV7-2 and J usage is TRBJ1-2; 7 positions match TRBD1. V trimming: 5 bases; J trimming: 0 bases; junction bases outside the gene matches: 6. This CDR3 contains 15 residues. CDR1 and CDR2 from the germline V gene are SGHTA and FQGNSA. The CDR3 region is CASSRGTVPNYGYTF. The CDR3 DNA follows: TGTGCCAGCAGCCGAGGGACAGTCCCTAACTATGGCTACACCTTC.

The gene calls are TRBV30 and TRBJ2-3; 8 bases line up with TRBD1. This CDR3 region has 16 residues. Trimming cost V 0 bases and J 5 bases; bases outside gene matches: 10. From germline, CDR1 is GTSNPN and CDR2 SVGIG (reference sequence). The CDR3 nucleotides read TGTGCCTGGAGTGTACCCCGGACAGGGTTCAAAGATACGCAGTATTTT. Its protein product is CAWSVPRTGFKDTQYF.

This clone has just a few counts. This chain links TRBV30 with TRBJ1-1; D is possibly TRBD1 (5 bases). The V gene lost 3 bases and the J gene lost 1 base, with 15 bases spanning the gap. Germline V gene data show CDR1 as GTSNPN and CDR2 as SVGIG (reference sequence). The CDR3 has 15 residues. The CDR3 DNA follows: TGTGCCTGGAGCATTAGGGCAGGGTCGAACACTGAAGCTTTCTTT. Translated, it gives CAWSIRAGSNTEAFF.

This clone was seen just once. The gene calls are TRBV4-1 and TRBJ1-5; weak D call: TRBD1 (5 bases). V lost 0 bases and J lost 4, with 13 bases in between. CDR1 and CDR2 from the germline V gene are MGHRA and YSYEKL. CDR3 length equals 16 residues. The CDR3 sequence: CASSQDMGKGNQPQHF. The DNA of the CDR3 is TGCGCCAGCAGCCAAGATATGGGGAAGGGGAATCAGCCCCAGCATTTT.

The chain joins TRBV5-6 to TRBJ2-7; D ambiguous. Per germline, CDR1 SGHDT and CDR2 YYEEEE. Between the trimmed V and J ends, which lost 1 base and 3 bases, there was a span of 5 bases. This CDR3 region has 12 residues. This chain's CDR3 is CASSLFVYEQYF. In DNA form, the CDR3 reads TGTGCCAGCAGCTTGTTCGTCTACGAGCAGTACTTC. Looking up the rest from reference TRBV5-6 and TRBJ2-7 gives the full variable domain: DAGVTQSPTHLIKTRGQQVTLRCSPKSGHDTVSWYQQALGQGPQFIFQYYEEEERQRGNFPDRFSGHQFPNYSSELNVNALLLGDSALYLCASSLFVYEQYFGPGTRLTVT.

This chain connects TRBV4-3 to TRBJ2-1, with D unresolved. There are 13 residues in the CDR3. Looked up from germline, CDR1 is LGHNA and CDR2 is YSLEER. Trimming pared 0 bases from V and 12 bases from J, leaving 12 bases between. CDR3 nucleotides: TGCGCCAGCAGCCAAGATCCGGTTTACCCGCAGTTCTTC. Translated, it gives CASSQDPVYPQFF.

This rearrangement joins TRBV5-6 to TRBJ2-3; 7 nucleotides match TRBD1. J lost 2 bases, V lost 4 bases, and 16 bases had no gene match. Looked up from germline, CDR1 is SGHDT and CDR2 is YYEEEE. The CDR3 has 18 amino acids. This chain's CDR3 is CASSPTAEGTAYTDTQYF. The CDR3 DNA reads TGTGCCAGCAGCCCAACCGCCGAGGGGACAGCATACACAGATACGCAGTATTTT.

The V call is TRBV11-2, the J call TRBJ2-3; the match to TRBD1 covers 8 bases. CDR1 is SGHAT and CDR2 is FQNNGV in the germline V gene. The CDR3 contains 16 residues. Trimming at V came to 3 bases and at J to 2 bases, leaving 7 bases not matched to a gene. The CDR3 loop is CASSLKETGATDTQYF. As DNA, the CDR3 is TGTGCCAGCAGCTTGAAAGAGACAGGGGCCACAGATACGCAGTATTTT.

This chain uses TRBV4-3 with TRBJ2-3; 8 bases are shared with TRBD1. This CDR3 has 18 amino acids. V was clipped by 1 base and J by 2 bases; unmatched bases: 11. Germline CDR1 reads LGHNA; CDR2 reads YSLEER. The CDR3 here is CASSQAPIGTGPTDTQYF. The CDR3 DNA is TGCGCCAGCAGCCAAGCCCCCATAGGGACAGGACCCACAGATACGCAGTATTTT.

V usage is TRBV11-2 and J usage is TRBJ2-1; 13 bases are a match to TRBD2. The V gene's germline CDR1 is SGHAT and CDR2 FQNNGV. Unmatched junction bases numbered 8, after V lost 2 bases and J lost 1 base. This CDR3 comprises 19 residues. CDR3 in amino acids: CASSLHPPTSGGSYNEQFF. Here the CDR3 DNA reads TGTGCCAGCAGCTTACACCCCCCGACTAGCGGGGGGTCCTACAATGAGCAGTTCTTC.

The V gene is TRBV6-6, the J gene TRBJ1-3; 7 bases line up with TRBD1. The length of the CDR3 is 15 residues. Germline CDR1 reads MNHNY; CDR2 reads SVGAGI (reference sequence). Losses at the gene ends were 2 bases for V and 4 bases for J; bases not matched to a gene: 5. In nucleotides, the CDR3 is TGTGCCAGCAGTTACGAAGGGGGCAGAGGAAACACCATATATTTT. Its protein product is CASSYEGGRGNTIYF.

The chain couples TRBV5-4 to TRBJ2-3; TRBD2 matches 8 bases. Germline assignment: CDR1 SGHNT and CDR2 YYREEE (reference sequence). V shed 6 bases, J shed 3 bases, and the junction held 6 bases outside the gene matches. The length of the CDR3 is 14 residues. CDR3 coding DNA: TGTGCCAGCAACCCGGGACTAGATACAGATACGCAGTATTTT. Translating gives CASNPGLDTDTQYF.

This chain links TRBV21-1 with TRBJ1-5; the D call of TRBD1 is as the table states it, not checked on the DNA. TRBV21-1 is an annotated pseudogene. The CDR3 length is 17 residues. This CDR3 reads CASSKRNRGQLFQPQHF. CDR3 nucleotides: TGTGCCAGCAGCAAACGTAACAGGGGGCAACTTTTTCAGCCCCAGCATTTT.

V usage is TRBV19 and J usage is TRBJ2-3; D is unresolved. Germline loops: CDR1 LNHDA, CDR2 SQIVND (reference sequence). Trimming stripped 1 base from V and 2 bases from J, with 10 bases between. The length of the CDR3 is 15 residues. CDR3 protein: CASSIANSPTDTQYF. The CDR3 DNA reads TGTGCCAGTAGTATAGCTAATTCCCCCACAGATACGCAGTATTTT.

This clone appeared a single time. The CDR3 reads CAWTPGQETQYF. The CDR3 nucleotides are TGTGCCTGGACCCCGGGGCAAGAGACCCAGTACTTC. The gene calls are TRBV30 and TRBJ2-5; D is possibly TRBD2 (5 bases). V shed 4 bases and J shed 2 bases, with 8 bases lying between them. CDR1 is GTSNPN, CDR2 SVGIG, per germline (reference sequence). The CDR3 contains 12 residues.

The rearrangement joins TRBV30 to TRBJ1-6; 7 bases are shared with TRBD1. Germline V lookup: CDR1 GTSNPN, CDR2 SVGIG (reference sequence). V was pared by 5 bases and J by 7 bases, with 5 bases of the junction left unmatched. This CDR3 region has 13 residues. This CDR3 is CAWATGRNSPLHF. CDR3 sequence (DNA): TGTGCCTGGGCGACAGGGCGAAATTCACCCCTCCACTTT.

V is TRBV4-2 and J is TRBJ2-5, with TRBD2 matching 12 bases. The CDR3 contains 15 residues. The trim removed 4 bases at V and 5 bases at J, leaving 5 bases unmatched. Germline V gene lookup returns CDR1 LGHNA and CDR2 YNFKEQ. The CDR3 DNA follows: TGTGCCAGCAGCCCCCTAGCGGGGGGGCGGGAGACCCAGTACTTC. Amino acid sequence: CASSPLAGGRETQYF.

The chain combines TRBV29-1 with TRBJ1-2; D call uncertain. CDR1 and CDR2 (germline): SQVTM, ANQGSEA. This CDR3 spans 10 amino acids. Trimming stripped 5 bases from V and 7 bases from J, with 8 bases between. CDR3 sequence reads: CSVPEGGYTF. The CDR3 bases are TGCAGCGTTCCGGAGGGTGGCTACACCTTC. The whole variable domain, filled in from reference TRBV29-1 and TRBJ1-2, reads SAVISQKPSRDICQRGTSLTIQCQVDSQVTMMFWYRQQPGQSLTLIATANQGSEATYESGFVIDKFPISRPNLTFSTLTVSNMSPEDSSIYLCSVPEGGYTFGSGTRLTVV.

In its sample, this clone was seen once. The CDR3 bases are TGTGCCACCGTCCCGGGACATTTATCAGGTGAAAAACTGTTTTTT. Translating gives CATVPGHLSGEKLFF. The rearrangement uses TRBV6-6 and TRBJ1-4; D possibly corresponds to TRBD1 (6 bases). V was pared by 10 bases and J by 7 bases, with 22 bases between. The CDR3 contains 15 residues. Germline V gene data show CDR1 as MNHNY and CDR2 as SVGAGI (reference sequence).

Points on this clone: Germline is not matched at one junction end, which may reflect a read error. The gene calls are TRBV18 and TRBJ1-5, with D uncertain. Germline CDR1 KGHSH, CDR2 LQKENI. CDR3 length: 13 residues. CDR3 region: CASSPDSDQPQHF. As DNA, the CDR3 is TGTGCCAGCTCACCAGATAGCGATCAGCCCCAGCATTTT. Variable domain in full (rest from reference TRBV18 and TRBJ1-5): NAGVMQNPRHLVRRRGQEARLRCSPMKGHSHVYWYRQLPEEGLKFMVYLQKENIIDESGMPKERFSAEFPKEGPSILRIQQVVRGDSAAYFCASSPDSDQPQHFGDGTRLSIL.